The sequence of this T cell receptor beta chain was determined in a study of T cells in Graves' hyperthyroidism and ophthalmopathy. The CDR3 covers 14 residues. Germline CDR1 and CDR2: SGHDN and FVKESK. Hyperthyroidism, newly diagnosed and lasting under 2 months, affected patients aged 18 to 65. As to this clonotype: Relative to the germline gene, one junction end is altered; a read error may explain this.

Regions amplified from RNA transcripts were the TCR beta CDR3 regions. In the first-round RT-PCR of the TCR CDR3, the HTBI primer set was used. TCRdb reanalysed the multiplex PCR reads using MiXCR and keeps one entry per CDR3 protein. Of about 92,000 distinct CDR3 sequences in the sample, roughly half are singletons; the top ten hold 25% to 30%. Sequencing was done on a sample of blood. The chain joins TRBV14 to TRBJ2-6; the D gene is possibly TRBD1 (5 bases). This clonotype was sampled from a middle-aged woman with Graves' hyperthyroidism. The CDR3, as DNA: TGTGCCAGCAGCCAGGTCCCACAGGTGAACACTGAAGCTTTC. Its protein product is CASSQVPQVNTEAF.